A selection of T cell receptor beta chains follows, all from one sample in a study of beta chain features in type 1 diabetes. Here immunoSEQ multiplex PCR was the method, and the copy in TCRdb shows in-frame clones only, minus some. The data contain about 220,000 clones, approximately 11% of them singletons. The sequencing sample was made of central memory CD4+ T cells from blood. These TCRs come from a man between 18 and 29 years old in good health. The CDR3 runs from the conserved cysteine through the conserved F or W. A D gene is named only where the DNA matches it firmly. The size field is filled for only some rows; it gives once, few, many or a size class.

V gene,J gene,clone size,D gene,CDR3 length,CDR3 protein,CDR3 DNA
TRBV7-2,TRBJ2-7,NA,TRBD2,15,CASSALAGVGYEQYF,TGTGCCAGCAGCGCCCTAGCGGGAGTCGGCTACGAGCAGTACTTC
TRBV29-1,TRBJ1-5,many,NA,13,CSVEAATGQPQHF,TGCAGCGTTGAAGCGGCAACGGGGCAGCCCCAGCATTTT
TRBV7-9,TRBJ2-7,NA,TRBD1,14,CASSWDRASNEQYF,TGTGCCAGCAGCTGGGACAGGGCATCCAACGAGCAGTACTTC
TRBV5-6,TRBJ1-1,NA,NA,14,CASSLASMNTEAFF,TGTGCCAGCAGCTTGGCTTCCATGAACACTGAAGCTTTCTTT
TRBV9,TRBJ2-7,few,TRBD2,14,CASSESGDSYEQYF,TGTGCCAGCAGCGAGAGCGGGGACTCCTACGAGCAGTACTTC
TRBV15,TRBJ2-3,NA,NA,18,CATSRDLGRVYATDTQYF,TGTGCCACCAGCAGAGATCTCGGCAGGGTTTATGCCACAGATACGCAGTATTTT
TRBV7-2,TRBJ2-3,NA,TRBD1,15,CASSPDRARTDTQYF,TGTGCCAGCAGCCCCGACAGGGCCCGCACAGATACGCAGTATTTT
TRBV19,TRBJ1-5,few,NA,14,CASSKYSSNQPQHF,TGTGCCAGTAGTAAATACAGTAGCAATCAGCCCCAGCATTTT
TRBV6-5,TRBJ2-3,NA,TRBD1,14,CASSYGTGGDTQYF,TGTGCCAGCAGTTACGGGACAGGGGGCGATACGCAGTATTTT
TRBV5-6,TRBJ2-5,few,TRBD1,14,CASSLGQGQETQYF,TGTGCCAGCAGCTTGGGACAGGGGCAAGAGACCCAGTACTTC
TRBV4-2,TRBJ2-1,few,NA,15,CASSQERGPANEQFF,TGTGCCAGCAGCCAAGAAAGGGGCCCGGCCAATGAGCAGTTCTTC
TRBV10-3,TRBJ2-3,few,NA,15,CAISGLREITDTQYF,TGTGCCATCAGTGGTCTCCGGGAAATCACAGATACGCAGTATTTT
TRBV7-6,TRBJ2-5,few,NA,16,CASSPPHLALQETQYF,TGTGCCAGCAGCCCACCCCATCTAGCGCTCCAAGAGACCCAGTACTTC
TRBV7-8,TRBJ1-1,NA,TRBD1,15,CASSLAGQGATEAFF,TGTGCCAGCAGCTTAGCCGGACAGGGGGCGACTGAAGCTTTCTTT
TRBV15,TRBJ2-1,few,TRBD2,15,CATSRERRESHEQFF,TGTGCCACCAGCAGAGAACGGCGGGAGTCCCATGAGCAGTTCTTC
TRBV29-1,TRBJ2-3,few,TRBD2,12,CSVAGAADTQYF,TGCAGCGTAGCGGGAGCCGCAGATACGCAGTATTTT
TRBV18,TRBJ2-7,NA,NA,13,CASSPDSQGEQYF,TGTGCCAGCTCACCGGACAGCCAAGGCGAGCAGTACTTC
TRBV28,TRBJ1-4,few,NA,12,CASRQGDEKLFF,TGTGCCAGCAGGCAGGGAGACGAAAAACTGTTTTTT
TRBV30,TRBJ2-5,NA,NA,14,CAWSQQGPLETQYF,TGTGCCTGGAGCCAACAAGGTCCCCTAGAGACCCAGTACTTC
TRBV7-2,TRBJ2-4,few,TRBD1,18,CASSLAPGQGNAKNIQYF,TGTGCCAGCAGCTTAGCCCCCGGACAGGGAAACGCCAAAAACATTCAGTACTTC
TRBV5-1,TRBJ2-7,few,NA,10,CASGETEQYF,TGCGCCAGCGGAGAGACGGAGCAGTACTTC
TRBV4-3,TRBJ1-5,NA,NA,17,CASSQENGHRGNQPQHF,TGCGCCAGCAGCCAAGAGAACGGGCACAGGGGCAATCAGCCCCAGCATTTT
TRBV7-2,TRBJ2-1,NA,NA,17,CASSLFGPGAGKNEQFF,TGTGCCAGCAGCTTATTCGGGCCGGGAGCTGGTAAAAATGAGCAGTTCTTC
TRBV6-5,TRBJ2-7,NA,NA,15,CASSYLGRLGDEQYF,TGTGCCAGCAGTTACCTCGGCAGGCTGGGTGACGAGCAGTACTTC
TRBV4-1,TRBJ1-2,few,NA,13,CASSGTGNYGYTF,TGCGCCAGCAGCGGGACTGGAAACTATGGCTACACCTTC
TRBV28,TRBJ2-3,NA,TRBD1,15,CASSPAGGQVDTQYF,TGTGCCAGCAGTCCCGCCGGAGGACAGGTAGATACGCAGTATTTT
TRBV7-9,TRBJ2-2,many,NA,17,CASSLVPASSNTGELFF,TGTGCCAGCAGCTTAGTACCTGCGTCCTCGAACACCGGGGAGCTGTTTTTT
TRBV7-9,TRBJ2-5,few,TRBD1,16,CASSWVPGQFAETQYF,TGTGCCAGCAGCTGGGTACCGGGACAGTTTGCGGAGACCCAGTACTTC
TRBV2,TRBJ2-7,few,TRBD1,13,CASSERQGYEQYF,TGTGCCAGCAGTGAGAGACAGGGCTACGAGCAGTACTTC
TRBV7-2,TRBJ2-7,few,NA,13,CASSSRVRYEQYF,TGTGCCAGCAGCTCGAGGGTCCGCTACGAGCAGTACTTC
TRBV9,TRBJ1-2,few,NA,14,CASSGRGSIYGYTF,TGTGCCAGCAGCGGCAGGGGTAGCATCTATGGCTACACCTTC
TRBV5-1,TRBJ2-1,NA,TRBD1,14,CASSLGDRDNEQFF,TGCGCCAGCAGCTTGGGGGACAGAGACAATGAGCAGTTCTTC
TRBV5-1,TRBJ1-2,NA,NA,14,CASSPGTANYGYTF,TGCGCCAGCAGCCCGGGGACCGCTAACTATGGCTACACCTTC
TRBV7-2,TRBJ2-2,NA,TRBD1,16,CASSEGGQEGTGELFF,TGTGCCAGCAGCGAGGGTGGACAGGAAGGCACCGGGGAGCTGTTTTTT
TRBV9,TRBJ2-3,NA,NA,15,CASSAFSLGTDTQYF,TGTGCCAGCAGCGCCTTCTCCCTGGGCACAGATACGCAGTATTTT